These 32 T cell receptor beta chains were all obtained from the same sample, sequenced in a study of OX40 agonist ivuxolimab in advanced cancers. Profiling relied on immunoSEQ multiplex PCR, and the TCRdb table lists in-frame clones only, not all of them. The sample shows just over 90,000 clones, roughly 92% of them seen only once. Here the sequenced sample was CD4+ or CD8+ T cells sorted from blood, taken in a trial of the OX40 agonist ivuxolimab. These receptor sequences come from an adult with an advanced solid tumor such as melanoma, head and neck, liver or kidney cancer.

V usage is TRBV9 and J usage is TRBJ2-2; the D gene is possibly TRBD2 (7 bases). Trimming stripped 3 bases from V and 6 bases from J, with 24 bases between. The CDR3 totals 18 residues. Germline CDR1 is SGDLS and CDR2 is YYNGEE. The CDR3 DNA follows: TGTGCCAGCAGCGGGAACCACGGGGGCGGGGGAAACCCCGGGGAGCTGTTTTTT. The encoded protein is CASSGNHGGGGNPGELFF.

Details on this clone: Compared with germline, one end of the junction differs, possibly owing to a read error. In nucleotides, the CDR3 is TGTGCCAGCAGCCTAGGCCCGACTCTAGCGGATACGCAGTATTTT. Its translation is CASSLGPTLADTQYF. The genes are TRBV13 and TRBJ2-3; D may be TRBD2 (6 bases). Germline V gives CDR1 PRHDT, CDR2 FYEKMQ (reference sequence). CDR3 length: 15 residues.

J is TRBJ2-3 and V is TRBV5-4; 10 bases align to TRBD2. Losses at the gene ends were 5 bases for V and 2 bases for J; bases not matched to a gene: 8. CDR1 and CDR2 (germline): SGHNT, YYREEE (reference sequence). This CDR3 spans 16 amino acids. CDR3 in DNA: TGTGCCAGCAGGATACTAAGCGGGGGGGACACAGATACGCAGTATTTT. Amino acid sequence: CASRILSGGDTDTQYF.

The chain recombines TRBV6-5 with TRBJ2-3; D is unclear. V lost 6 bases, J lost 1 base, and 14 bases lay in between. The CDR3 runs 15 residues. The V gene's germline CDR1 is MNHEY and CDR2 SVGAGI. CDR3 DNA: TGTGCCAGCAGGAGTCGGATTGGGGGCACAGATACGCAGTATTTT. Amino acid sequence: CASRSRIGGTDTQYF.

V is TRBV11-2 and J is TRBJ1-2; D is ambiguous. Germline loops: CDR1 SGHAT, CDR2 FQNNGV. Trimming shortened V by 11 bases and J by 5 bases, and 15 bases separated the two germline ends. CDR3 length equals 12 residues. CDR3 amino acids: CAEGHTEYGYTF. The CDR3 coding sequence is TGTGCCGAAGGGCACACGGAGTATGGCTACACCTTC. Looking up the rest from reference TRBV11-2 and TRBJ1-2 gives the full variable domain: EAGVAQSPRYKIIEKRQSVAFWCNPISGHATLYWYQQILGQGPKLLIQFQNNGVVDDSQLPKDRFSAERLKGVDSTLKIQPAKLEDSAVYLCAEGHTEYGYTFGSGTRLTVV.

The chain is built from TRBV29-1 and TRBJ2-1; tentatively, D is TRBD1 (6 bases). Trimming removed 8 bases at V and 6 bases at J, with 11 bases between. Germline V gene sequence: CDR1 SQVTM, CDR2 ANQGSEA. This CDR3 region has 11 residues. CDR3 in DNA: TGCAGCTTCCAGGGGACCAATGAGCAGTTCTTC. This encodes CSFQGTNEQFF.

The rearrangement joins TRBV7-9 to TRBJ2-4; the match to TRBD1 covers 10 bases. This CDR3 has 14 residues. Trimming took 4 bases from V and 7 from J; bases not matched to a gene: 4. Germline V gene data show CDR1 as SEHNR and CDR2 as FQNEAQ (reference sequence). The CDR3 nucleotides read TGTGCCAGCAGCTCCGACAGGGGGCGCAACATTCAGTACTTC. Protein: CASSSDRGRNIQYF.

The chain has TRBV29-1 and TRBJ2-1; 8 bases align to TRBD1. The germline V gene has CDR1 SQVTM and CDR2 ANQGSEA. This CDR3 contains 16 residues. Unmatched junction bases numbered 7, after V lost 0 bases and J lost 3 bases. This chain's CDR3 is CSVEDIGQGYYNEQFF. CDR3 DNA sequence: TGCAGCGTTGAAGATATTGGACAGGGCTACTACAATGAGCAGTTCTTC.

This chain joins TRBV5-1 and TRBJ1-2; D is unclear. The CDR3 spans 15 residues. The germline gives CDR1 SGHRS, CDR2 YFSETQ. V dropped 1 base and J dropped 3 bases, with 13 bases sitting between them. CDR3 sequence (DNA): TGCGCCAGCAGCTTGAATTTTGGGGATTACTATGGCTACACCTTC. This translates into CASSLNFGDYYGYTF.

The chain has TRBV11-3 and TRBJ2-1, with 11 bases identical to TRBD2. The germline V gene encodes CDR1 SGHNT and CDR2 YENEEA. J lost 4 bases, V lost 4 bases, and 6 bases had no gene match. The CDR3 is 16 residues long. The DNA of the CDR3 is TGTGCCAGCAGCTCCCTAGCGGGAGGATATTACAATGAGCAGTTCTTC. Translated: CASSSLAGGYYNEQFF. The full variable domain, with the rest looked up from reference TRBV11-3 and TRBJ2-1, is EAGVVQSPRYKIIEKKQPVAFWCNPISGHNTLYWYLQNLGQGPELLIRYENEEAVDDSQLPKDRFSAERLKGVDSTLKIQPAELGDSAVYLCASSSLAGGYYNEQFFGPGTRLTVL.

This chain joins TRBV14 and TRBJ1-4; the D is unclear. This CDR3 region has 12 residues. CDR1 and CDR2 from the germline V gene are SGHDN and FVKESK. V was shortened by 4 bases and J by 7 bases, with 7 bases between the two germline ends. The CDR3 sequence is CASSPGGEKLFF. The DNA of the CDR3 is TGTGCCAGCAGCCCAGGCGGTGAAAAACTGTTTTTT. The full variable domain, its missing parts supplied by reference TRBV14 and TRBJ1-4, is EAGVTQFPSHSVIEKGQTVTLRCDPISGHDNLYWYRRVMGKEIKFLLHFVKESKQDESGMPNNRFLAERTGGTYSTLKVQPAELEDSGVYFCASSPGGEKLFFGSGTQLSVL.

This rearrangement joins TRBV2 to TRBJ1-1, with unresolved D. CDR3 length: 13 residues. The germline V and J ends were trimmed by 8 bases and 1 base, with 11 bases remaining between them. Germline V gene data show CDR1 as SNHLY and CDR2 as FYNNEI. CDR3 region: CASVEGANTEAFF. The CDR3 region has the DNA TGTGCCAGCGTTGAGGGCGCGAACACTGAAGCTTTCTTT.

This rearrangement joins TRBV12-2 to TRBJ2-5; TRBD2 reflects the table's D call only, with no check against the DNA. TRBV12-2 is noted as a pseudogene. The CDR3 covers 19 residues. For the CDR3, the DNA is TGTGCAAGTCGCTTAGTTGGGACTAGCGGGAGGGACGATCAAGAGACCCAGTACTTC. It encodes CASRLVGTSGRDDQETQYF.

The V and J genes are TRBV4-1 and TRBJ2-1; 13 bases fit TRBD2. There are 17 residues in the CDR3. Germline V gene lookup returns CDR1 MGHRA and CDR2 YSYEKL. V dropped 2 bases and J dropped 8; count of bases not matched to a gene: 9. The chain's CDR3 is CASSQSWTSGSVYEQFF. CDR3 nucleotide sequence: TGCGCCAGCAGCCAATCCTGGACTAGCGGGAGTGTCTATGAGCAGTTCTTC.

Here the CDR3 reads CASSLEYRGGTEAFF. The CDR3 DNA reads as TGTGCCAGCAGCTTAGAGTACAGGGGAGGAACTGAAGCTTTCTTT. The chain employs TRBV7-6 and TRBJ1-1, with 7 bases identical to TRBD1. The CDR3 totals 15 residues. Trimming removed 1 base from V and 5 bases from J; junction bases left unmatched: 7. Germline CDR1 is SGHVS and CDR2 is FNYEAQ. Complete variable domain (other parts from reference TRBV7-6 and TRBJ1-1): GAGVSQSPRYKVTKRGQDVALRCDPISGHVSLYWYRQALGQGPEFLTYFNYEAQQDKSGLPNDRFSAERPEGSISTLTIQRTEQRDSAMYRCASSLEYRGGTEAFFGQGTRLTVV.

V and J are TRBV27 and TRBJ2-1; TRBD2 matches 9 bases. The CDR3 extends over 13 amino acids. Per the germline V gene, CDR1 is MNHEY and CDR2 is SMNVEV (reference sequence). J gave up 7 bases and V 5 bases, and 3 bases lay outside the gene matches. CDR3 loop: CASSLGLANEQFF. CDR3 coding DNA: TGTGCCAGCAGTCTAGGACTAGCGAATGAGCAGTTCTTC.

The chain carries TRBV5-1 and TRBJ2-7; D is perhaps TRBD1 (6 bases). V lost 3 bases to trimming and J lost 2 bases, with 12 bases between them. The CDR3 extends over 14 amino acids. Germline V gene data show CDR1 as SGHRS and CDR2 as YFSETQ. The CDR3 region is CASSSLDSPYEQYF. Here the CDR3 DNA reads TGCGCCAGCAGCTCTCTGGACAGCCCCTACGAGCAGTACTTC.

The chain couples TRBV29-1 to TRBJ2-2; D ambiguous. The CDR3 is 12 amino acids. Trimming shortened V by 3 bases and J by 4 bases, and 6 bases separated the two germline ends. Germline V lookup: CDR1 SQVTM, CDR2 ANQGSEA. CDR3 sequence: CSVEPGTGELFF. CDR3 sequence (DNA): TGCAGCGTTGAGCCGGGCACCGGGGAGCTGTTTTTT.

This chain connects TRBV4-1 to TRBJ2-3; unclear D gene. CDR1 and CDR2 from the germline V gene are MGHRA and YSYEKL. The V and J ends lost 1 base and 1 base respectively, with 18 bases between them. The CDR3 runs to 18 residues. CDR3 DNA: TGCGCCAGCAGCCAAGTTTACTCCTCCTCACTACGCACAGATACGCAGTATTTT. Translation gives CASSQVYSSSLRTDTQYF.

The rearrangement joins TRBV9 to TRBJ1-4, with D uncertain. The V end lost 0 bases, the J end lost 8 bases, and 14 bases lay between the germline ends. CDR1 and CDR2 from the germline V gene are SGDLS and YYNGEE. The CDR3 has 15 residues. The CDR3 DNA sequence: TGTGCCAGCAGCGTAGGCGGCGCAGCGAGCGAAAAACTGTTTTTT. This translates into CASSVGGAASEKLFF.

The chain links TRBV4-3 to TRBJ1-1; D gene uncertain. This CDR3 has 14 amino acids. Germline V gene data show CDR1 as LGHNA and CDR2 as YSLEER. V lost 1 base, J lost 1 base, and 7 bases lay in between. Here the CDR3 reads CASSQAGRNTEAFF. The CDR3 DNA follows: TGCGCCAGCAGCCAAGCGGGGAGGAACACTGAAGCTTTCTTT.

This chain links TRBV9 with TRBJ2-7, with 7 bases identical to TRBD1. Unmatched junction bases numbered 6, after V lost 0 bases and J lost 6 bases. Germline V gives CDR1 SGDLS, CDR2 YYNGEE. The CDR3 loop spans 14 amino acids. CDR3 protein: CASSVGTGLGEQYF. CDR3 DNA sequence: TGTGCCAGCAGCGTAGGGACAGGCTTGGGCGAGCAGTACTTC.

CDR3 region: CASGLVGSQNIQYF. The CDR3 DNA reads TGTGCTAGTGGTTTGGTGGGGTCACAAAACATTCAGTACTTC. This chain links TRBV12-5 with TRBJ2-4; D is undetermined. The germline V and J ends were trimmed by 0 bases and 5 bases, with 8 bases remaining between them. The CDR3 loop spans 14 amino acids. The germline V gene has CDR1 LGHNT and CDR2 FRNRAP.

The V gene is TRBV11-2, the J gene TRBJ2-2; D gene uncertain. V dropped 2 bases and J dropped 9 bases, with 7 bases sitting between them. From germline, CDR1 is SGHAT and CDR2 FQNNGV. The CDR3 is 12 residues long. The CDR3 region is CASSLIIWELFF. In DNA form, the CDR3 reads TGTGCCAGCAGCTTAATTATCTGGGAGCTGTTTTTT. Full variable domain (outside the CDR3, taken from reference TRBV11-2 and TRBJ2-2): EAGVAQSPRYKIIEKRQSVAFWCNPISGHATLYWYQQILGQGPKLLIQFQNNGVVDDSQLPKDRFSAERLKGVDSTLKIQPAKLEDSAVYLCASSLIIWELFFGEGSRLTVL.

The rearrangement links TRBV29-1 to TRBJ2-1; D is perhaps TRBD2 (6 bases). This CDR3 has 14 residues. CDR1 is SQVTM and CDR2 is ANQGSEA in the germline V gene. V was shortened by 4 bases and J by 3 bases, with 13 bases between the two germline ends. The CDR3 is CSVVRLDGYNEQFF. The CDR3 DNA sequence: TGCAGCGTTGTAAGACTAGACGGCTACAATGAGCAGTTCTTC.

The chain couples TRBV4-2 to TRBJ2-7, with TRBD2 as a possible D gene (7 bases). Germline loops: CDR1 LGHNA, CDR2 YNFKEQ. Trimming took 3 bases from V and 6 from J, leaving 21 bases between them. CDR3 length: 16 residues. CDR3 nucleotides: TGTGCCAGCAGCCAGGCTGTTGGGGGCGGGGGAAGCGAGCAGTACTTC. It codes for CASSQAVGGGGSEQYF.

This chain uses TRBV4-1 with TRBJ2-2; no definite D call. Per the germline V gene, CDR1 is MGHRA and CDR2 is YSYEKL. V was shortened by 4 bases and J by 2 bases, with 5 bases between the two germline ends. The CDR3 has 13 residues. The CDR3, as DNA: TGCGCCAGCAGCCGGGGAAACACCGGGGAGCTGTTTTTT. This encodes CASSRGNTGELFF.

The V call is TRBV13, the J call TRBJ2-7, with D unclear. The CDR3 has 12 residues. V gave up 3 bases and J gave up 0 bases, with 3 bases separating them. Germline V CDR1 and CDR2: PRHDT, FYEKMQ (reference sequence). CDR3 protein: CASSFSSYEQYF. CDR3 DNA sequence: TGTGCCAGCAGCTTTAGCTCCTACGAGCAGTACTTC.

The chain employs TRBV4-1 and TRBJ1-2; D gene ambiguous. This CDR3 has 15 residues. V lost 1 base and J 5 bases, leaving 14 bases between the germline ends. The germline V gene has CDR1 MGHRA and CDR2 YSYEKL. The CDR3 reads CASSQASTPTYGYTF. CDR3 sequence (DNA): TGCGCCAGCAGCCAAGCCTCAACCCCGACATATGGCTACACCTTC.

This clone was picked up one time. This chain joins TRBV6-6 and TRBJ2-3; no clear D gene. CDR3 length: 14 residues. Trimming shortened V by 3 bases and J by 5 bases, and 12 bases separated the two germline ends. Germline V CDR1 and CDR2: MNHNY, SVGAGI (reference sequence). CDR3 in DNA: TGTGCCAGCAGTTATATCTCGCGTGTAGATACGCAGTATTTT. Its translation is CASSYISRVDTQYF.

The J gene is TRBJ2-3, the V gene TRBV14; D is ambiguous. Trimming removed 1 base from V and 6 bases from J, with 8 bases in between. CDR3 length equals 13 residues. Germline V gene lookup returns CDR1 SGHDN and CDR2 FVKESK. The CDR3 DNA sequence: TGTGCCAGCAGCCAAGTTTTGGGGGATACGCAGTATTTT. This codes for CASSQVLGDTQYF.

The chain has TRBV4-1 and TRBJ1-1; possible D gene TRBD1, 5 bases. The V end lost 0 bases, the J end lost 4 bases, and 12 bases lay between the germline ends. The CDR3 extends over 15 amino acids. Germline-derived CDR1 and CDR2 are MGHRA and YSYEKL. CDR3 sequence: CASSQDMGVSTEAFF. Written as DNA, the CDR3 is TGCGCCAGCAGCCAAGATATGGGGGTCTCCACTGAAGCTTTCTTT.